This T cell receptor beta chain was recovered during a study of T cell repertoires in cytomegalovirus infection. Study-level background: As its CMV epitopes, the study selected recently identified HLA-C-restricted and well-studied HLA-B-restricted targets. Notes on the study in general: Summed frequency of shared TCR beta families picked out CMV carriers who also had the relevant HLA. HLA-C-restricted CMV-specific TCR beta clonotypes were dominant in the ex vivo response.

This CDR3 region has 15 residues. V was pared by 4 bases and J by 3 bases, with 7 bases of the junction left unmatched. Germline V gene lookup returns CDR1 MNHNS and CDR2 SASEGT. TCRdb ran MiXCR on the reads and lists one entry per CDR3 protein. The sample holds some 560,000 distinct CDR3 sequences; just under 40% are singletons and the top ten take 48%. In regard to this clonotype: Its specificity is unknown.

This material consisted of cultured PBMCs, taken from culture after CMV antigen stimulation. The sequence came from a human donor in good health (CMV status not recorded). Some clones in this sample may be carry-over from other donors' samples. V gene TRBV6-1 combines with J gene TRBJ2-5; the match to TRBD1 covers 8 bases. The CDR3 is CASSVSGQGKETQYF. The DNA of the CDR3 is TGTGCCAGCAGTGTCTCTGGACAGGGAAAAGAGACCCAGTACTTC.